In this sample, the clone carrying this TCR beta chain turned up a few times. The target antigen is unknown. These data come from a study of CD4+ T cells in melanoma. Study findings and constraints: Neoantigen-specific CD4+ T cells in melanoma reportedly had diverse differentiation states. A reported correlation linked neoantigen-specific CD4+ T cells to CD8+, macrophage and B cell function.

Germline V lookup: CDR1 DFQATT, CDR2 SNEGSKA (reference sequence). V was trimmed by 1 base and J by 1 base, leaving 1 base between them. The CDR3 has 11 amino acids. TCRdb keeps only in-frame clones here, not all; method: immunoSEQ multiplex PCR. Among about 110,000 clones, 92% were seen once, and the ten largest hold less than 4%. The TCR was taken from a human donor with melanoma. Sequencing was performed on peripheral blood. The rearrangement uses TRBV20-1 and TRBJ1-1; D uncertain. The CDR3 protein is CSARGNTEAFF. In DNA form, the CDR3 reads TGCAGTGCTAGAGGGAACACTGAAGCTTTCTTT.